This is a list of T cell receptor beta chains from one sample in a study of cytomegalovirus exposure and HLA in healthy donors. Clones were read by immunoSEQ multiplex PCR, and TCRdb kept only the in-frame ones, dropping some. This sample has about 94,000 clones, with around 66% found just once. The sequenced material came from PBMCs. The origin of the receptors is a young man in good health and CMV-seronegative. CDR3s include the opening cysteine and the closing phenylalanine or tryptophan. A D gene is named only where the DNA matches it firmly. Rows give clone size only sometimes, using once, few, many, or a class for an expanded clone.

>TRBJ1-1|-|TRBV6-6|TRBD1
TGTGCCAGCAGTTACTCGGGGACAGGAGGCACTGAAGCTTTCTTT
CASSYSGTGGTEAFF
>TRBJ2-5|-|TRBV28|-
TGTGCCAGCAGCTTCCTGAGGCGAGAGACCCAGTACTTC
CASSFLRRETQYF
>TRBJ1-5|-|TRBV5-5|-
TGTGCCAGCAGCTTGGAATACTATAGCAATCAGCCCCAGCATTTT
CASSLEYYSNQPQHF
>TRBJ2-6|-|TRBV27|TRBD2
TGTGCCAGCAGTTTATCGACTAGCGGGAGACCAGTGGGCTCTGGGGCCAACGTCCTGACTTTC
CASSLSTSGRPVGSGANVLTF
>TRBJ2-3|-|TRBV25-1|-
TGTGCCAGCGGAGTAGGAGATACGCAGTATTTT
CASGVGDTQYF
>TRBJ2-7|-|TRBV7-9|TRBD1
TGTTCCAGCAGCTTAGGCGTCACAGGGGATCGGGACGAGCAGTACTTC
CSSSLGVTGDRDEQYF
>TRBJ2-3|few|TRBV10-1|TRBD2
TGCGCCAGCAGTGAGGGTAGCGGGGCTAGCACAGATACGCAGTATTTT
CASSEGSGASTDTQYF
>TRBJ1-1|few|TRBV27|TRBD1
TGTGCCAGCAGTAGAATTTTGGACAGGGGAAGTACTGAAGCTTTCTTT
CASSRILDRGSTEAFF
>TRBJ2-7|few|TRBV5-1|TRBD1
TGCGCCAGCAGCCCGACAGGGTTCTACGAGCAGTACTTC
CASSPTGFYEQYF
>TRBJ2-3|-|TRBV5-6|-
TGTGCCAGCCGCCAGTATAGCACAGATACGCAGTATTTT
CASRQYSTDTQYF
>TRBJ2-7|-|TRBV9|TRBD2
TGTGCCAGCAGCGAGGGGGGACTAGCCCACTCCTACGAGCAGTACTTC
CASSEGGLAHSYEQYF
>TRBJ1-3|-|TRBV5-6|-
TGTGCCAGCAGCTTCAGGCTCGGAAACACCATATATTTT
CASSFRLGNTIYF
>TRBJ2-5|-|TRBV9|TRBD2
TGTGCCAGCAGCCCCCCCGGCGGGGGGACCCAGTACTTC
CASSPPGGGTQYF
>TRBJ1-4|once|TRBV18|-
TGTGCCAGCTCTCCGGGATGGGATGAAAAACTGTTTTTT
CASSPGWDEKLFF
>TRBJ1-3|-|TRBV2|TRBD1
TGTGCCAGCAGTTTTCCTCGGGACAGCGAGGGAAACACCATATATTTT
CASSFPRDSEGNTIYF
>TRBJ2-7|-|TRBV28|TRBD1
TGTGCCAGCAGTCCCCGGGACAGGGGGACCTACGAGCAGTACTTC
CASSPRDRGTYEQYF
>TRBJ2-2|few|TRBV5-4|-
TGTGCCAGCAGCTTACCTCTAGCGAACACCGGGGAGCTGTTTTTT
CASSLPLANTGELFF
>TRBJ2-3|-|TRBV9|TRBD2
TGTGCCAGCAGCGTCGGGGGGGGAAGAAGCACAGATACGCAGTATTTT
CASSVGGGRSTDTQYF
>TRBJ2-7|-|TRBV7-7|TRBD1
TGTGCTAGCAGCTCAGACAGGGAGCGCGAGCAGTACTTC
CASSSDREREQYF
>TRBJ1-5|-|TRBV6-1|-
TGTGCCATTACAGGGTCGAGCAATCAGCCCCAGCATTTT
CAITGSSNQPQHF
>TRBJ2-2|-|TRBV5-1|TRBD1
TGCGCCAGTAGCCCCGGGACAGGGTCAGCCGGGGAGCTGTTTTTT
CASSPGTGSAGELFF
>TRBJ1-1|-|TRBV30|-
TGTGCCTGGAGTGGGGGGGGATCGCCGTCTGAAGCTTTCTTT
CAWSGGGSPSEAFF
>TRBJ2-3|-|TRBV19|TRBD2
TGTGCCAGTAAGCAGTCCCGACTAGCGGGAGGGCCTAGAGATACGCAGTATTTT
CASKQSRLAGGPRDTQYF
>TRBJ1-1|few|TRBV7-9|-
TGTGCCAGCAGCTTCACGCAGGGGAACACTGAAGCTTTCTTT
CASSFTQGNTEAFF
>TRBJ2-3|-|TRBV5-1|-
TGCGCCAGCAGCCCCAATCCGGTTACTAGCACAGATACGCAGTATTTT
CASSPNPVTSTDTQYF
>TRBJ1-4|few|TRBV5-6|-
TGTGCCAGCAGTACCCTGTGGGGAGGGGATGAAAAACTGTTTTTT
CASSTLWGGDEKLFF
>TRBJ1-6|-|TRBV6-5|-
TGTGCCAGCAGTGTAGGGAGATATAATTCACCCCTCCACTTT
CASSVGRYNSPLHF
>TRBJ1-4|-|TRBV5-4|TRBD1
TGTGCCAGCAGCTTGGTTGGGACAGGAACTAATGAAAAACTGTTTTTT
CASSLVGTGTNEKLFF
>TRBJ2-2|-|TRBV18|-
TGTGCCAGCTCACCCTACAGGGATGCCGGGGAGCTGTTTTTT
CASSPYRDAGELFF
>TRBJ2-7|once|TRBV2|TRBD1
TGTGCCAGCAGCCCGGACAGGGGCTCCTACGAGCAGTACTTC
CASSPDRGSYEQYF
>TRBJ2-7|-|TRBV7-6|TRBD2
TGTGCCAGCAGCGGGGACTACTCCTACGAGCAGTACTTC
CASSGDYSYEQYF
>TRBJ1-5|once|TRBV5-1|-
TGCGCCACCAAGGACGGAGGTAGGCAGCCCCAGCATTTT
CATKDGGRQPQHF
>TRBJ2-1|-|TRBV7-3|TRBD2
TGTGCCAGCAGCCTAAATAGCGGGGGGGCCCTGAGTGAGCAGTTCTTC
CASSLNSGGALSEQFF
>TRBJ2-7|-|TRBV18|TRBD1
TGTGCCAGCTCACCATCAGGACAGGGAGCCTACGAGCAGTACTTC
CASSPSGQGAYEQYF
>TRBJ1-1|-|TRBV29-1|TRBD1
TGCAGCGTCCAACAGGGCTTAACATTCGGACAGGGGGCTTTCTTT
CSVQQGLTFGQGAFF
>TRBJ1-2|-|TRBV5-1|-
TGCGCCAGCATAATACGTCCCGAGGATGGCTACACCTTC
CASIIRPEDGYTF
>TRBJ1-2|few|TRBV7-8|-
TGTGCCAGCAGCTTGGTTTCCGGGGGACATGGCTACACCTTC
CASSLVSGGHGYTF
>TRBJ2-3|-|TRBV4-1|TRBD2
TGCGCCAGCAGCCGCCTGGGGGGAGCGGGGGTTAGCACAGATACGCAGTATTTT
CASSRLGGAGVSTDTQYF
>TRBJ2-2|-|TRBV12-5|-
TGTGCTAGTGGTTTGAGTCGCGGAACAAGCGGGGAGCTGTTTTTT
CASGLSRGTSGELFF
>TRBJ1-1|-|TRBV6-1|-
TGTGCCAGCAGCCGAGGGAGCACTGAAGCTTTCTTT
CASSRGSTEAFF
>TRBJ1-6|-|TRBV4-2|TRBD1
TGTGCCAGCAGCCGAGGAAGTATGGGACAGCCCAGCTCCTATAATTCACCCCTCCACTTT
CASSRGSMGQPSSYNSPLHF
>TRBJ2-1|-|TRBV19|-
TGTGCCAGTTCGCGGGTTTACAATGAGCAGTTCTTC
CASSRVYNEQFF
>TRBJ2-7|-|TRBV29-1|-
TGCAGCGTTGATCGGGGTGGCAACGAGCAGTACTTC
CSVDRGGNEQYF
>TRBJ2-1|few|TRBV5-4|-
TGTGCCAGCAGCTTGGGCCAGGGGAGCTACAATGAGCAGTTCTTC
CASSLGQGSYNEQFF
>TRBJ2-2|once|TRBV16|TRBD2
TGTGCCAGCAGCCCTATAGCGGGTCAGGCCGGGGAGCTGTTTTTT
CASSPIAGQAGELFF
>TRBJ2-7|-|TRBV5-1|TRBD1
TGCGCCAGCAGCGCCGGGACAGGTCCCTCGTTAGGATACGAGCAGTACTTC
CASSAGTGPSLGYEQYF
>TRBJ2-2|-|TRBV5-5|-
TGTGCCAGCAGCTTTCTAGGGACTTCGAACACCGGGGAGCTGTTTTTT
CASSFLGTSNTGELFF
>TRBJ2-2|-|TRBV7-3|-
TGTGCCAGCAGCTTAATGGCTAACACCGGGGAGCTGTTTTTT
CASSLMANTGELFF
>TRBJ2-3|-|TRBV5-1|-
TGCGCCAGCAGCGAACTACAGGGTAGCACAGATACGCAGTATTTT
CASSELQGSTDTQYF
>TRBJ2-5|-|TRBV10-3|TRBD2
TGTGCCATCAGTAGACTAGCGGGGGGCCAAGAGACCCAGTACTTC
CAISRLAGGQETQYF
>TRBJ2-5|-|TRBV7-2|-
TGTGCCAGCAGCTCTCAGGGGGGCCAAGAGACCCAGTACTTC
CASSSQGGQETQYF
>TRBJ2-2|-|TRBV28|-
TGTGCCAGCATACCGGTTGCGAACACCGGGGAGCTGTTTTTT
CASIPVANTGELFF
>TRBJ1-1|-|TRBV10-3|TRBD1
TGTGCCACCCGGGACAGGGGGCGCGGTGTTGGGGACACTGAAGCTTTCTTT
CATRDRGRGVGDTEAFF
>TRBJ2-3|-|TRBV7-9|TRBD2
TGTGCCAGCAGCTTAGGGCGACTAGCGGGAGTTGATACGCAGTATTTT
CASSLGRLAGVDTQYF
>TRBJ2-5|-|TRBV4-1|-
TGCGCCAGCAGCCAAGAAGGGAGTGTGGAGACCCAGTACTTC
CASSQEGSVETQYF